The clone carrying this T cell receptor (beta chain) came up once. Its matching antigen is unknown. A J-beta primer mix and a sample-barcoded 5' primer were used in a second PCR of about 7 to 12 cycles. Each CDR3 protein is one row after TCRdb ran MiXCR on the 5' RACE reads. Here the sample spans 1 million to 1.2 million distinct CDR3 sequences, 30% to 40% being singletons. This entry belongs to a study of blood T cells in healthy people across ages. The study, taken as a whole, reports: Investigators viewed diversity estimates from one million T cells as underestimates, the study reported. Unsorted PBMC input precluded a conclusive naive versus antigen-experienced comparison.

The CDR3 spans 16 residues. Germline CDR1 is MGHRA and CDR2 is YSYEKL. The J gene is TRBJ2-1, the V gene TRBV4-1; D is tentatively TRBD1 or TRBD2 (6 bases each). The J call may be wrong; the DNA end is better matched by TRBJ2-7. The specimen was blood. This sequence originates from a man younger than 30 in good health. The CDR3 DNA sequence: TGCGCCAGCAGCCAAGAGATAAGGGGGGCCTACAATGAGCAGTACTTC. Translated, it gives CASSQEIRGAYNEQYF.